This section outlines one T cell receptor beta chain sequence together with its context. Its antigen is currently unknown. Negative magnetic separation enriched total CD8+ T cells. Each subset gave duplicate vials of approximately 150,000 sorted CD8+ T cells for RNA. The data originate from a study of human CD8 memory T cell subsets. Findings and limits, study-wide: Estimates computed with Chao1 suggested greater diversity in stem-like memory T cells than in precursor exhausted T cells.

Per germline, CDR1 MGHRA and CDR2 YSYEKL. CDR3 length: 15 amino acids. UMI-labeled 5' RACE yielded the TCR beta libraries. TCRdb re-analyzed the 5' RACE reads; it lists each CDR3 protein once, without DNA. Its clone listing holds about 10,000 distinct CDR3 sequences. The specimen sequenced was CD8+ T cells from PBMCs. The chain carries TRBV4-1 and TRBJ1-2; there is no DNA to check the TCRdb D call of TRBD1. This clonotype was obtained from a human donor in good health. This chain's CDR3 is CASSQNIGQGYGYTF.